These 27 T cell receptor beta chains were sequenced from one sample in a study of Graves' ophthalmopathy and Graves' hyperthyroidism. From RNA, the CDR3 regions of TCR beta chains were amplified and sequenced. HTBI-primed first-round RT-PCR preceded second-round multiplex PCR. Each CDR3 protein gets one entry after TCRdb re-called the multiplex PCR reads with MiXCR. The sample records about 620,000 distinct CDR3 sequences, approximately 21% being singletons. The sample taken for sequencing was peripheral blood. These receptor sequences come from a woman under 30 with stable Graves' hyperthyroidism. Some clones in this sample may be carry-over from other donors' samples.

In the case of this clonotype: Likely a read error: the CDR3 ends without its conserved phenylalanine or tryptophan. The chain's CDR3 is CASSSRDPGELFY. In DNA, the CDR3 is TGTGCCAGCAGTAGCAGGGATCCCGGGGAGCTGTTTTAT. V usage is TRBV27 and J usage is TRBJ2-2; a weak D match, TRBD1 (5 bases). The CDR3 is 13 amino acids. Trimming shortened V by 5 bases and J by 6 bases, and 10 bases separated the two germline ends. Germline V CDR1 and CDR2: MNHEY, SMNVEV (reference sequence).

This clonotype turned up a few times. The chain joins TRBV12-3 or TRBV12-4 to TRBJ1-1; maybe TRBD1 (5 bases). The CDR3 totals 17 residues. Deletions cut 5 bases from V and 4 bases from J, with 23 bases between. DNA for the CDR3: TGTGCCAGCAGTCCGGTTACCCGGGGGACCTGGGGCACTGAAGCTTTCTTT. Its translation is CASSPVTRGTWGTEAFF.

The chain uses TRBV28 and TRBJ1-6; D ambiguous. CDR1 and CDR2 (germline): MDHEN, SYDVKM. V lost 1 base to trimming and J lost 11 bases, with 9 bases between them. CDR3 length: 13 residues. CDR3 coding DNA: TGTGCCAGCAGTTTATCTGGGGAGGCACCCCTCCACTTT. It translates to CASSLSGEAPLHF. Combining the CDR3 with reference TRBV28 and TRBJ1-6 gives the whole variable domain DVKVTQSSRYLVKRTGEKVFLECVQDMDHENMFWYRQDPGLGLRLIYFSYDVKMKEKGDIPEGYSVSREKKERFSLILESASTNQTSMYLCASSLSGEAPLHFGNGTRLTVT.

This clonotype was recorded many times. J is TRBJ1-5 and V is TRBV12-3 or TRBV12-4; no reliable D call. V was pared by 7 bases and J by 2 bases, with 15 bases between. The CDR3 totals 15 residues. The CDR3: CASTPFTVGNQPQHF. The CDR3 DNA reads as TGTGCCAGCACCCCTTTCACAGTGGGCAATCAGCCCCAGCATTTT.

This sequence joins TRBV20-1 and TRBJ2-7; D might be TRBD1 or TRBD2, each matching 6 bases. The V end lost 0 bases, the J end lost 3 bases, and 12 bases lay between the germline ends. From germline, CDR1 is DFQATT and CDR2 SNEGSKA (reference sequence). This CDR3 contains 14 residues. DNA of the CDR3: TGCAGTGCTAGAGATGAGGAGGGGGACTACGAGCAGTACTTC. Translated, it gives CSARDEEGDYEQYF.

The rearrangement links TRBV29-1 to TRBJ1-2; D is uncertain. The germline gives CDR1 SQVTM, CDR2 ANQGSEA. The CDR3 length is 11 residues. Between the trimmed V and J ends, which lost 2 bases and 8 bases, there was a span of 9 bases. This CDR3 reads CSVERGKGYTF. In DNA form, the CDR3 reads TGCAGCGTTGAAAGAGGGAAAGGCTACACCTTC.

This clonotype showed up many times. Sequence at one end of the junction differs from germline and may be a read error. V gene TRBV29-1 combines with J gene TRBJ1-2, with 9 bases fitting TRBD1. Germline V gene lookup returns CDR1 SQVTM and CDR2 ANQGSEA. The length of the CDR3 is 11 residues. The chain's CDR3 is CAGGQGYGYTF. The CDR3 coding sequence is TGTGCGGGGGGACAGGGCTATGGCTACACCTTC.

This clonotype was found many times. The chain recombines TRBV6-5 with TRBJ1-2; D is undetermined. The length of the CDR3 is 15 residues. Germline loops: CDR1 MNHEY, CDR2 SVGAGI. With 0 bases removed from V and 4 bases from J, the gap between germline ends came to 12 bases. The CDR3 here is CASSYSGEGPYGYTF. The CDR3 DNA is TGTGCCAGCAGTTACTCGGGCGAGGGCCCCTATGGCTACACCTTC.

The gene calls are TRBV5-1 and TRBJ2-7; 15 positions match TRBD2. The CDR3 length is 18 residues. The V segment lost 1 base and the J segment 6 bases; nucleotides outside the gene matches: 11. Germline CDR1 SGHRS, CDR2 YFSETQ. CDR3 residues: CASSLYPVGTSGGSEQYV. CDR3 nucleotides: TGCGCCAGCAGCTTGTACCCCGTTGGGACTAGCGGGGGGTCCGAGCAGTACGTC.

Many counts were recorded for this clonotype. V usage is TRBV25-1 and J usage is TRBJ1-2; possibly TRBD1 for D (6 bases). V lost 7 bases, J lost 4 bases, and 16 bases lay in between. This CDR3 contains 14 residues. CDR1 is MGHDK and CDR2 is SYGVNS in the germline V gene. Here the CDR3 DNA reads TGTGCCAGCATGGCGACAGGCCCGAGCTATGGCTACACCTTC. Translation: CASMATGPSYGYTF.

This clonotype was recorded many times. In DNA, the CDR3 is TGTGCCACCAGCAGAGTGACGGGAAACTATGGCTACACCTTC. Its protein is CATSRVTGNYGYTF. The chain carries TRBV15 and TRBJ1-2; D gene uncertain. Trimming stripped 1 base from V and 2 bases from J, with 8 bases between. The CDR3 runs to 14 residues. Germline values: CDR1 LNHNV, CDR2 YYDKDF (reference sequence). The entire variable domain, with the rest obtained from reference TRBV15 and TRBJ1-2, is as follows: DAMVIQNPRYQVTQFGKPVTLSCSQTLNHNVMYWYQQKSSQAPKLLFHYYDKDFNNEADTPDNFQSRRPNTSFCFLDIRSPGLGDTAMYLCATSRVTGNYGYTFGSGTRLTVV.

This clonotype was counted between two and nine times. This chain uses TRBV13 with TRBJ1-2, with D uncertain. The germline V gene has CDR1 PRHDT and CDR2 FYEKMQ (reference sequence). Trimming cost V 5 bases and J 0 bases, with 16 bases left between them. This CDR3 is 16 amino acids long. This CDR3 is CASSPGRTTPNYGYTF. CDR3 bases: TGTGCCAGCAGCCCCGGACGGACGACCCCTAACTATGGCTACACCTTC. Full variable domain (rest looked up from reference TRBV13 and TRBJ1-2): AAGVIQSPRHLIKEKRETATLKCYPIPRHDTVYWYQQGPGQDPQFLISFYEKMQSDKGSIPDRFSAQQFSDYHSELNMSSLELGDSALYFCASSPGRTTPNYGYTFGSGTRLTVV.

The V gene is TRBV30, the J gene TRBJ1-3; unclear D gene. This CDR3 is 13 amino acids long. Germline CDR1 and CDR2: GTSNPN and SVGIG (reference sequence). V gave up 1 base and J gave up 0 bases, with 4 bases separating them. The CDR3 protein is CAWSGSSGNTIYF. CDR3 in DNA: TGTGCCTGGAGTGGGAGCTCTGGAAACACCATATATTTT. The full variable domain, in which reference TRBV30 and TRBJ1-3 provide the parts outside the CDR3, is SQTIHQWPATLVQPVGSPLSLECTVEGTSNPNLYWYRQAAGRGLQLLFYSVGIGQISSEVPQNLSASRPQDRQFILSSKKLLLSDSGFYLCAWSGSSGNTIYFGEGSWLTVV.

This chain connects TRBV20-1 to TRBJ2-7, with a weak D call TRBD2 (5 bases). There are 16 residues in the CDR3. CDR1 and CDR2 from the germline V gene are DFQATT and SNEGSKA (reference sequence). V was cut by 0 bases and J by 5 bases, with 20 bases left in between. The CDR3 DNA sequence: TGCAGTGCTAGAGATTCGTTGGGTACTAGTCCCCACGAGCAGTACTTC. As protein: CSARDSLGTSPHEQYF.

This clonotype has only one observation. The chain recombines TRBV7-2 with TRBJ2-7, with D hard to call. This CDR3 comprises 14 residues. Germline CDR1 reads SGHTA; CDR2 reads FQGNSA. V was trimmed by 0 bases and J by 3 bases, leaving 9 bases between them. For the CDR3, the DNA is TGTGCCAGCAGCTTAGCCCGCCAGAACTACGAGCAGTACTTC. Encoded protein: CASSLARQNYEQYF.

The chain uses TRBV12-3 or TRBV12-4 and TRBJ2-2, with TRBD1 matching over 8 bases. The CDR3 spans 14 residues. Germline trimming cut 4 bases from V and 6 bases from J; bases unmatched to any gene: 4. The CDR3, as DNA: TGTGCCAGCAGTTCTCGGACAGGGCCCGGGGAGCTGTTTTTT. It codes for CASSSRTGPGELFF.

The rearrangement joins TRBV5-1 to TRBJ2-7; D is uncertain. This CDR3 comprises 12 residues. Germline-derived CDR1 and CDR2 are SGHRS and YFSETQ. V lost 3 bases, J lost 6 bases, and 10 bases lay in between. The chain's CDR3 is CASSWAAGEQYF. DNA of the CDR3: TGCGCCAGCAGCTGGGCCGCCGGCGAGCAGTACTTC.

This clonotype appeared many times. The chain's CDR3 is CASKAPGHPEAFF. CDR3 nucleotides: TGTGCCAGTAAAGCCCCAGGCCACCCTGAAGCTTTCTTT. The rearrangement links TRBV12-3 or TRBV12-4 to TRBJ1-1, with D unresolved. V gave up 9 bases and J gave up 6 bases, with 17 bases separating them. CDR3 length equals 13 residues.

This clonotype was counted only a few times. CDR3 nucleotide sequence: TGTGCCGCCCGCGGACAGGGATCCCACGAGCAGTACTTC. Translating gives CAARGQGSHEQYF. The rearrangement links TRBV27 to TRBJ2-7; 8 bases map to TRBD1. Germline V gene data show CDR1 as MNHEY and CDR2 as SMNVEV (reference sequence). Trimming at V came to 11 bases and at J to 5 bases, leaving 11 bases not matched to a gene. The CDR3 is made up of 13 amino acids.

This clonotype was counted many times. The chain has TRBV6-1 and TRBJ1-2, with D unclear. CDR3 size: 14 residues. Germline assignment: CDR1 MNHNS and CDR2 SASEGT. Trimming left V 11 bases short and J 4 bases short, with 20 bases between. CDR3 in amino acids: CAAVPGPYSYGYTF. The CDR3 DNA sequence: TGTGCCGCAGTACCCGGACCCTATAGCTATGGCTACACCTTC.

This clonotype was seen repeatedly, ten times or more. Here the CDR3 DNA reads TGTGCCAGCAGCTACACAGGGGGCGTGAACACCGGGGAGCTGTTTTTT. Translated: CASSYTGGVNTGELFF. The V call is TRBV7-3, the J call TRBJ2-2, with 9 bases lining up with TRBD1. V was clipped by 4 bases and J by 1 base; unmatched bases: 4. CDR3 length: 16 residues. CDR1 and CDR2 (germline): SGHTA, FQGTGA.

This clonotype was recorded many times. This sequence joins TRBV9 and TRBJ2-5, with 12 bases identical to TRBD1. V shed 3 bases and J 3 bases; nucleotides not matched to a gene: 3. The CDR3 is 15 amino acids. CDR1 and CDR2 (germline): SGDLS, YYNGEE. In nucleotides, the CDR3 is TGTGCCAGCAGCGGCGGGACAGGGGGCGAAGAGACCCAGTACTTC. Its protein product is CASSGGTGGEETQYF.

This clonotype was counted ten times or more. The V gene is TRBV6-1, the J gene TRBJ2-7, with 10 bases identical to TRBD2. The CDR3 has 14 residues. Germline CDR1 is MNHNS and CDR2 is SASEGT. J was trimmed by 3 bases and V by 6 bases; bases with no gene match: 5. As DNA, the CDR3 is TGTGCCAGCAGAACCCTAGCGGGAGTCTACGAGCAGTACTTC. This encodes CASRTLAGVYEQYF.

This clonotype was seen at least ten times. This chain joins TRBV6-2 or TRBV6-3 and TRBJ1-5; D remains ambiguous. This CDR3 region has 14 residues. V was pared by 7 bases and J by 2 bases, with 12 bases between. Germline lookup yields CDR1 MNHEY and CDR2 SVGEGT. CDR3 nucleotides: TGTGCCAGCACCTTTCATAGGGGCAATCAGCCCCAGCATTTT. Protein product: CASTFHRGNQPQHF.

This chain joins TRBV18 and TRBJ2-7; 10 positions match TRBD2. Trimming cost V 2 bases and J 2 bases; bases outside gene matches: 3. CDR3 size: 15 residues. From germline, CDR1 is KGHSH and CDR2 LQKENI. In nucleotides, the CDR3 is TGTGCCAGCTCACCAACTAGCGGGGATACCTACGAGCAGTACTTC. It yields the protein CASSPTSGDTYEQYF. The entire variable domain, with the rest obtained from reference TRBV18 and TRBJ2-7, is as follows: NAGVMQNPRHLVRRRGQEARLRCSPMKGHSHVYWYRQLPEEGLKFMVYLQKENIIDESGMPKERFSAEFPKEGPSILRIQQVVRGDSAAYFCASSPTSGDTYEQYFGPGTRLTVT.

On this clonotype: Without the conserved terminal phenylalanine or tryptophan, this CDR3 likely stems from a read error. The DNA is omitted, as the CDR3 cannot be located on it reliably, and the CDR3 follows TCRdb's listing. This chain joins TRBV6-1 and TRBJ2-2; the table assigns TRBD2, which was not confirmed against the DNA. Germline CDR1 and CDR2: MNHNS and SASEGT. Inclusive of both ends, the CDR3 amounts to 19 amino acids. CDR3 sequence reads: CASSEVPSGRVLYTGELCL.

This clonotype was seen many times. This sequence joins TRBV19 and TRBJ1-5; TRBD1 is a possible D gene (5 bases). The V gene's germline CDR1 is LNHDA and CDR2 SQIVND (reference sequence). The V gene lost 4 bases and the J gene lost 3 bases, with 13 bases spanning the gap. This CDR3 is 15 amino acids long. The CDR3 DNA is TGTGCCAGTAGTACCCAGGGACGGAACAATCAGCCCCAGCATTTT. Translated: CASSTQGRNNQPQHF. The variable domain in full, with the rest retrieved from reference TRBV19 and TRBJ1-5, is DGGITQSPKYLFRKEGQNVTLSCEQNLNHDAMYWYRQDPGQGLRLIYYSQIVNDFQKGDIAEGYSVSREKKESFPLTVTSAQKNPTAFYLCASSTQGRNNQPQHFGDGTRLSIL.